These 32 T cell receptor beta chains were sequenced from one sample in a study of shared clonotypes between healthy human individuals. The table came from immunoSEQ multiplex PCR; TCRdb's copy has only in-frame clones and leaves some out. The top ten clones hold about 0.42% of a sample with 1.5 million to 1.9 million clones, under 99% of them seen once. Sequencing was performed on naive CD4+ T cells sorted from blood. Subset given: CD45RA+ positively selected. The receptors here all came from a man aged 25 to 40 in good health.

The J gene is TRBJ2-7, the V gene TRBV11-2; 11 bases align to TRBD1. This CDR3 spans 18 amino acids. J was trimmed by 6 bases and V by 1 base; bases with no gene match: 14. In germline, CDR1 is SGHAT, CDR2 FQNNGV. CDR3 bases: TGTGCCAGCAGCTTAGCCAGGGACAGGGGGATCTTCAGGAGCGAGCAGTACTTC. As protein: CASSLARDRGIFRSEQYF.

The V gene is TRBV2, the J gene TRBJ2-7; D remains unclear. Germline CDR1 SNHLY, CDR2 FYNNEI. The CDR3 is 10 amino acids. V was shortened by 7 bases and J by 4 bases, with 5 bases between the two germline ends. CDR3 nucleotide sequence: TGTGCCAGCAAAGCATACGAGCAGTACTTC. Protein product: CASKAYEQYF.

The chain combines TRBV30 with TRBJ2-1, with 13 nucleotides matching TRBD2. CDR3 size: 17 residues. J gave up 0 bases and V 3 bases, and 5 bases lay outside the gene matches. The germline gives CDR1 GTSNPN, CDR2 SVGIG (reference sequence). CDR3 protein: CAWRGTSGKSSYNEQFF. The CDR3 region has the DNA TGTGCCTGGAGAGGGACTAGCGGGAAGAGCTCCTACAATGAGCAGTTCTTC.

CDR3: CSVKSSGRKETQYF. The CDR3, as DNA: TGCAGCGTTAAAAGTAGCGGGAGGAAAGAGACCCAGTACTTC. The rearrangement joins TRBV29-1 to TRBJ2-5, with 10 bases fitting TRBD2. CDR1 SQVTM and CDR2 ANQGSEA come from the germline V gene. CDR3 length: 14 residues. With V trimmed by 5 bases and J by 3 bases, 6 bases remained unmatched.

The chain links TRBV12-5 to TRBJ2-5, with D tentatively TRBD1 (6 bases). The germline V gene has CDR1 LGHNT and CDR2 FRNRAP. The CDR3 runs 16 residues. Trimming cost V 5 bases and J 5 bases, with 21 bases left between them. The CDR3 DNA follows: TGTGCTAGTGGTCCCGGGACAAGTGGGGAGTTGGAGACCCAGTACTTC. Its translation: CASGPGTSGELETQYF.

This clone was counted a single time. The chain carries TRBV7-9 and TRBJ2-3; 8 bases are shared with TRBD1. This CDR3 has 19 residues. The ends lost 5 bases at V and 6 bases at J; junction bases unmatched: 22. CDR1 and CDR2 (germline): SEHNR, FQNEAQ (reference sequence). The CDR3 nucleotides are TGTGCCAGCAGCCCAGTCCCGGGACAGGTTCCTACGTGGGAGGATACGCAGTATTTT. Its protein product is CASSPVPGQVPTWEDTQYF.

This chain connects TRBV5-4 to TRBJ1-2, with D possibly being TRBD1 (5 bases). CDR1 and CDR2 from the germline V gene are SGHNT and YYREEE (reference sequence). The V end was cut by 4 bases, the J end by 8 bases, with 15 bases between. This CDR3 region has 13 residues. CDR3 sequence: CASSRTGTTGYTF. CDR3 nucleotides: TGTGCCAGCAGCCGTACCGGGACGACCGGCTACACCTTC.

This rearrangement joins TRBV10-3 to TRBJ2-1, with 8 nucleotides matching TRBD2. The CDR3 is 15 residues long. From germline, CDR1 is ENHRY and CDR2 SYGVKD. V shed 3 bases, J shed 4 bases, and the junction held 5 bases outside the gene matches. CDR3 coding DNA: TGTGCCATCAGTGAACAAACTAGCGGATACAATGAGCAGTTCTTC. Residues: CAISEQTSGYNEQFF.

CDR3 residues: CASRYTGLGANVLTF. The CDR3 region has the DNA TGTGCCAGCAGGTACACAGGGCTTGGGGCCAACGTCCTGACTTTC. The chain is built from TRBV7-9 and TRBJ2-6; TRBD1 is a possible D gene (6 bases). Germline CDR1 and CDR2: SEHNR and FQNEAQ (reference sequence). V dropped 6 bases and J dropped 3 bases, with 12 bases sitting between them. CDR3 length: 15 residues. The full variable domain, its missing parts supplied by reference TRBV7-9 and TRBJ2-6, is DTGVSQNPRHKITKRGQNVTFRCDPISEHNRLYWYRQTLGQGPEFLTYFQNEAQLEKSRLLSDRFSAERPKGSFSTLEIQRTEQGDSAMYLCASRYTGLGANVLTFGAGSRLTVL.

For this clone: In the same sample, other DNA sequences code for this CDR3. The rearrangement joins TRBV10-1 to TRBJ2-1, with D unresolved. Germline CDR1 WNHNN, CDR2 SYGVQD (reference sequence). The length of the CDR3 is 13 residues. V lost 0 bases, J lost 3 bases, and 3 bases lay in between. The CDR3, as DNA: TGCGCCAGCAGTGAGTCCAGCTACAATGAGCAGTTCTTC. It translates to CASSESSYNEQFF.

The rearrangement uses TRBV10-1 and TRBJ2-3, with 7 bases matching TRBD2. The V segment lost 7 bases and the J segment 5 bases; nucleotides outside the gene matches: 9. Germline loops: CDR1 WNHNN, CDR2 SYGVQD (reference sequence). This CDR3 is 14 amino acids long. The CDR3, as DNA: TGCGCCAGCACCACGGGGAGGGTTGAAGATACGCAGTATTTT. Translating gives CASTTGRVEDTQYF.

This chain joins TRBV30 and TRBJ2-6; perhaps TRBD2 as D (5 bases). Germline CDR1 reads GTSNPN; CDR2 reads SVGIG (reference sequence). The CDR3 is 17 residues long. Trimming took 7 bases from V and 0 from J, leaving 19 bases between them. CDR3 sequence (DNA): TGTGCCTCCCCTGTGGGAGAGTGGGACTCTGGGGCCAACGTCCTGACTTTC. Its protein product is CASPVGEWDSGANVLTF.

The rearrangement joins TRBV4-1 to TRBJ2-2; no reliable D call. Trimming removed 0 bases at V and 6 bases at J, with 14 bases between. Germline CDR1 MGHRA, CDR2 YSYEKL. The CDR3 spans 16 residues. CDR3 DNA sequence: TGCGCCAGCAGCCAAGACCAAATAAGCGATGCCGGGGAGCTGTTTTTT. Amino acids: CASSQDQISDAGELFF.

The genes are TRBV23-1 and TRBJ1-1; 8 bases are shared with TRBD1. TRBV23-1 is known as an ORF, though its function is uncertain. The ends lost 0 bases at V and 3 bases at J; junction bases unmatched: 6. The CDR3 runs to 16 residues. The CDR3 region has the DNA TGCGCCAGCAGTCAATCGCAGGGGGCGAGGCACACTGAAGCTTTCTTT. Its protein product is CASSQSQGARHTEAFF.

The chain recombines TRBV5-1 with TRBJ2-7; D is possibly TRBD1 (7 bases). Trimming took off 4 bases at V and 5 bases at J, with 19 bases between the two ends. The CDR3 is made up of 15 amino acids. Germline assignment: CDR1 SGHRS and CDR2 YFSETQ. For the CDR3, the DNA is TGCGCCAGCAGCACGGGGAGGACAGGCAGCGACGAGCAGTACTTC. Its protein is CASSTGRTGSDEQYF.

The chain combines TRBV27 with TRBJ2-7, with 7 bases fitting TRBD2. The CDR3 consists of 13 residues. Germline trimming cut 3 bases from V and 3 bases from J; bases unmatched to any gene: 2. Germline lookup yields CDR1 MNHEY and CDR2 SMNVEV (reference sequence). The CDR3 spells CASSFSGLYEQYF. The CDR3 DNA reads TGTGCCAGCAGTTTTAGCGGGCTCTACGAGCAGTACTTC.

The chain is built from TRBV18 and TRBJ2-2; no firm D call. Germline lookup yields CDR1 KGHSH and CDR2 LQKENI. This CDR3 region has 14 residues. Trimming removed 3 bases at V and 2 bases at J, with 7 bases between. The CDR3 DNA follows: TGTGCCAGCTCACCGCTTTATAACACCGGGGAGCTGTTTTTT. Translated: CASSPLYNTGELFF.

The J gene is TRBJ2-2, the V gene TRBV9; D is possibly TRBD1 or TRBD2 (5 bases each). The CDR3 loop spans 15 amino acids. Trimming took off 4 bases at V and 0 bases at J, with 10 bases between the two ends. Germline V CDR1 and CDR2: SGDLS, YYNGEE. CDR3 in DNA: TGTGCCAGCAGCTCTCGGGGCGCGAACACCGGGGAGCTGTTTTTT. This encodes CASSSRGANTGELFF.

The chain has TRBV2 and TRBJ1-5; no definite D call. Germline loops: CDR1 SNHLY, CDR2 FYNNEI. The CDR3 is 14 amino acids. Trimming removed 2 bases from V and 8 bases from J, with 13 bases in between. For the CDR3, the DNA is TGTGCCAGCAGTGAACAGGTTAGAGGGAAGCCCCAGCATTTT. Translating gives CASSEQVRGKPQHF.

This clone showed up just a few times. The same CDR3 also results from other DNA sequences found in this sample. The gene calls are TRBV5-1 and TRBJ2-5; D possibly uses TRBD1 or TRBD2 (5 bases each). The CDR3 spans 13 residues. Germline CDR1 is SGHRS and CDR2 is YFSETQ. Trimming pared 0 bases from V and 2 bases from J, leaving 5 bases between. CDR3: CASSLGGQETQYF. Here the CDR3 DNA reads TGCGCCAGCAGCTTGGGGGGGCAAGAGACCCAGTACTTC.

The chain combines TRBV5-6 with TRBJ2-1; no clear D. V lost 4 bases to trimming and J lost 10 bases, with 21 bases between them. Germline V lookup: CDR1 SGHDT, CDR2 YYEEEE. This CDR3 comprises 15 residues. The CDR3 here is CASSPGHQGSNEQFF. The CDR3 bases are TGTGCCAGCAGCCCCGGGCACCAAGGATCCAACGAGCAGTTCTTC.

The count of this clone is one. V is TRBV9 and J is TRBJ2-5, with D unresolved. The CDR3 sequence is 17 residues long. Germline V CDR1 and CDR2: SGDLS, YYNGEE. The germline V and J ends were trimmed by 3 bases and 6 bases, with 24 bases remaining between them. The CDR3 DNA sequence: TGTGCCAGCAGCGAGTTCTCTTGGGGTCCTGAGAGACAGACCCAGTACTTC. Protein: CASSEFSWGPERQTQYF.

The chain couples TRBV7-2 to TRBJ2-2; 8 bases agree with TRBD2. Unmatched junction bases numbered 17, after V lost 2 bases and J lost 6 bases. The CDR3 runs to 19 residues. CDR1 is SGHTA and CDR2 is FQGNSA in the germline V gene. CDR3 amino acids: CASSLLAGGPRVLAGELFF. CDR3 DNA sequence: TGTGCCAGCAGCTTACTCGCGGGAGGCCCCCGAGTCTTGGCCGGGGAGCTGTTTTTT.

The chain is built from TRBV10-2 and TRBJ1-2; weak D call: TRBD1 (5 bases). V lost 0 bases and J lost 4, with 12 bases in between. The germline gives CDR1 WSHSY, CDR2 SAAADI. This CDR3 has 15 amino acids. CDR3 sequence (DNA): TGCGCCAGCAGTGAGTCGTTAGGGACCAGCTATGGCTACACCTTC. As protein: CASSESLGTSYGYTF.

This clone was observed once. The rearrangement links TRBV11-2 to TRBJ2-7, with D possibly matching TRBD2 (6 bases). Trimming took 5 bases from V and 2 from J, leaving 19 bases between them. From germline, CDR1 is SGHAT and CDR2 FQNNGV. This CDR3 comprises 16 residues. The CDR3 here is CASSRAGGGAPYEQYF. The CDR3, as DNA: TGTGCCAGCAGCCGCGCTGGTGGCGGGGCTCCCTACGAGCAGTACTTC.

The chain couples TRBV27 to TRBJ2-7, with D maybe TRBD1 (6 bases). Trimming removed 7 bases from V and 2 bases from J, with 21 bases in between. The CDR3 sequence is 16 residues long. The germline V gene has CDR1 MNHEY and CDR2 SMNVEV (reference sequence). The CDR3 DNA is TGTGCCAGCACTCAAAGGGGGACCGACCTGACCTACGAGCAGTACTTC. It codes for CASTQRGTDLTYEQYF.

V usage is TRBV6-4 and J usage is TRBJ2-7, with 9 bases lining up with TRBD2. J lost 2 bases, V lost 7 bases, and 6 bases had no gene match. Germline loops: CDR1 MRHNA, CDR2 SNTAGT. The CDR3 runs 14 residues. CDR3 sequence reads: CASTVKREAYEQYF. CDR3 DNA sequence: TGTGCCAGCACAGTTAAGCGGGAGGCCTACGAGCAGTACTTC.

The chain has TRBV27 and TRBJ1-1; D might be TRBD1 (6 bases). The V gene's germline CDR1 is MNHEY and CDR2 SMNVEV (reference sequence). Trimming took 7 bases from V and 9 from J, leaving 18 bases between them. This CDR3 has 13 residues. The CDR3 is CASKGGSSYQAFF. CDR3 nucleotide sequence: TGTGCCAGCAAGGGGGGTTCGAGTTACCAAGCTTTCTTT.

The chain couples TRBV5-1 to TRBJ2-7; no clear D gene. The CDR3 covers 13 residues. The V and J ends lost 7 bases and 9 bases respectively, with 20 bases between them. Germline V gene data show CDR1 as SGHRS and CDR2 as YFSETQ. The CDR3 sequence: CASSPDGLPGQYF. CDR3 bases: TGCGCCAGCTCCCCGGACGGTCTCCCCGGGCAGTACTTC. Supplemented by reference TRBV5-1 and TRBJ2-7, the full variable domain reads KAGVTQTPRYLIKTRGQQVTLSCSPISGHRSVSWYQQTPGQGLQFLFEYFSETQRNKGNFPGRFSGRQFSNSRSEMNVSTLELGDSALYLCASSPDGLPGQYFGPGTRLTVT.

This clone was seen only once. The chain employs TRBV5-1 and TRBJ2-7; 8 nucleotides line up with TRBD1. The CDR3 is 13 residues long. The germline CDR1 and CDR2 sequences are SGHRS and YFSETQ. Germline trimming cut 4 bases from V and 2 bases from J; bases unmatched to any gene: 2. The CDR3 DNA is TGCGCCAGCAGCCAGGACAGGGCCTACGAGCAGTACTTC. Encoded protein: CASSQDRAYEQYF.

The chain uses TRBV19 and TRBJ2-7, with D maybe TRBD1 (5 bases). V lost 4 bases and J lost 1, with 17 bases in between. Germline lookup yields CDR1 LNHDA and CDR2 SQIVND (reference sequence). CDR3 size: 16 residues. As DNA, the CDR3 is TGTGCCAGTAGTACACAGGCGACCCTAGGGTCCTACGAGCAGTACTTC. Its translation: CASSTQATLGSYEQYF.

This chain joins TRBV28 and TRBJ1-2; 8 nucleotides match TRBD1. The CDR3 consists of 18 residues. Germline V gene lookup returns CDR1 MDHEN and CDR2 SYDVKM. The ends lost 4 bases at V and 0 bases at J; junction bases unmatched: 13. CDR3 in amino acids: CASSSDRGWVAPNYGYTF. The CDR3 DNA sequence: TGTGCCAGCAGTTCAGACAGGGGTTGGGTGGCGCCTAACTATGGCTACACCTTC.